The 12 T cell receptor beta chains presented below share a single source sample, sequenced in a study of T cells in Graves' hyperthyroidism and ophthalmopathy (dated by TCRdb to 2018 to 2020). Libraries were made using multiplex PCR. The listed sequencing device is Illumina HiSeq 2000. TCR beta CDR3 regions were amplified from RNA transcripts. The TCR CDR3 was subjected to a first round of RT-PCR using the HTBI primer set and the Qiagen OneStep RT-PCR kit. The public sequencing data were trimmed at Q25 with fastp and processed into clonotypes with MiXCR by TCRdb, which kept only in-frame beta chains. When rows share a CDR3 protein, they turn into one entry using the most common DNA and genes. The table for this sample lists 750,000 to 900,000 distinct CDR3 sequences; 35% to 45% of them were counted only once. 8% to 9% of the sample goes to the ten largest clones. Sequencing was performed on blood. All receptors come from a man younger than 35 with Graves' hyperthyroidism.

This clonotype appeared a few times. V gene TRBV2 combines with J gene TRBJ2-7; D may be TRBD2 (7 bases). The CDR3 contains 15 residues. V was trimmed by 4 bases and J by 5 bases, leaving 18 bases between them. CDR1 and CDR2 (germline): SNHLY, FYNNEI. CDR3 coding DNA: TGTGCCAGCAGTGGGGGGGGCCTAAAAGTCGACGAGCAGTACTTC. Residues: CASSGGGLKVDEQYF.

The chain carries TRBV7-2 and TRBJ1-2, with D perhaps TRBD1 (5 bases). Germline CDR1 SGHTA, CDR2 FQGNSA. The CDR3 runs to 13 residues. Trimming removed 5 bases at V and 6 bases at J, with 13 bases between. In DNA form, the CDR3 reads TGTGCCAGCAGCAGAGGGGTTCCCCATGGCTACACCTTC. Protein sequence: CASSRGVPHGYTF.

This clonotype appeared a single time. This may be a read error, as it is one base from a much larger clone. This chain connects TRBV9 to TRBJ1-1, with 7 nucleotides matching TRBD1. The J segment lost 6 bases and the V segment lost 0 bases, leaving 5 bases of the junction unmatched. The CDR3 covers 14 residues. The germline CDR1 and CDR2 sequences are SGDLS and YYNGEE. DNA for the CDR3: TGTGCCAGCAGCGTAGAAGGGGGCGCGGCTGAAGCTTTCTTT. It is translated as CASSVEGGAAEAFF.

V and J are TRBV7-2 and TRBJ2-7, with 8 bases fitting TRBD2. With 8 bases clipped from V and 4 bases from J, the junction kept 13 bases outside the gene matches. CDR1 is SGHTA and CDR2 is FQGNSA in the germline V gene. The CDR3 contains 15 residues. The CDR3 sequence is CASLTGGAAGYEQYF. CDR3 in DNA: TGTGCCAGCCTGACGGGGGGGGCCGCGGGTTACGAGCAGTACTTC.

CDR3 sequence (DNA): TGTGCCAGCAGCCAAGATACTAGCGGGGACCAAGAGACCCAGTACTTC. It yields the protein CASSQDTSGDQETQYF. The chain has TRBV7-9 and TRBJ2-5, with 10 bases identical to TRBD2. Germline CDR1 is SEHNR and CDR2 is FQNEAQ (reference sequence). V trimming: 5 bases; J trimming: 0 bases; junction bases outside the gene matches: 6. The CDR3 is made up of 16 amino acids.

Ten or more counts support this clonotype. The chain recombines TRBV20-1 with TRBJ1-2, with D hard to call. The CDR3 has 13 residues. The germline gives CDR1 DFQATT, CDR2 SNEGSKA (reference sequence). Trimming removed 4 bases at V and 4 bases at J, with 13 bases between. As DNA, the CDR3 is TGCAGTGCTAAAGTTACCGGGCCCTATGGCTACACCTTC. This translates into CSAKVTGPYGYTF.

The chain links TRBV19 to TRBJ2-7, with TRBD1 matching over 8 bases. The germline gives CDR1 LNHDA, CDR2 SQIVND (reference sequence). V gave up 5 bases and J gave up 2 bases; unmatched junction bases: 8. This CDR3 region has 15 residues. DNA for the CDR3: TGTGCCAGTAGTTCCGGACAGGGTGCGGCCTACGAGCAGTACTTC. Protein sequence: CASSSGQGAAYEQYF. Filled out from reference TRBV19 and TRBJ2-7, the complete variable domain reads DGGITQSPKYLFRKEGQNVTLSCEQNLNHDAMYWYRQDPGQGLRLIYYSQIVNDFQKGDIAEGYSVSREKKESFPLTVTSAQKNPTAFYLCASSSGQGAAYEQYFGPGTRLTVT.

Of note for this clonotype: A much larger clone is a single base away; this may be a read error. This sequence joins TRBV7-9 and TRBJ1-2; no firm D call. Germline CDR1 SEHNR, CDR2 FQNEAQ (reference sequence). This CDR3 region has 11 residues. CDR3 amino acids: CVSSLQDGYTF. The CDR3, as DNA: TGTGTCAGCAGCTTACAAGATGGCTACACCTTC.

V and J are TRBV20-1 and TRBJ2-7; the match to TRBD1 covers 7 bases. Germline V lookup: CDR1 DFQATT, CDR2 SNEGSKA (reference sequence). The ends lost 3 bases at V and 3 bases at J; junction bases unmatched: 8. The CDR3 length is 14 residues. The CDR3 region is CSASPPRDSYEQYF. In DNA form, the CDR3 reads TGCAGTGCTAGCCCTCCTAGGGACAGCTACGAGCAGTACTTC.

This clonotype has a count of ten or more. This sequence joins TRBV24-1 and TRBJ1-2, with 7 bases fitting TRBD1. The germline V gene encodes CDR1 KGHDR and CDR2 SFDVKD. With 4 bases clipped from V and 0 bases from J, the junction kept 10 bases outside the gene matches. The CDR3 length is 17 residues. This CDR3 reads CATSDPSGTDPNYGYTF. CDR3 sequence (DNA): TGTGCCACCAGTGACCCCTCCGGGACAGACCCTAACTATGGCTACACCTTC.

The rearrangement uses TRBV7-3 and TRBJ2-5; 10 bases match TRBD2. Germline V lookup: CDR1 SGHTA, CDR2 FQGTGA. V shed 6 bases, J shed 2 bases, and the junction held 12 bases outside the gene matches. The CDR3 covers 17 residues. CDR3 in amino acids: CASSLGLAGVEQETQYF. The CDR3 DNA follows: TGTGCCAGCAGTCTGGGGCTAGCGGGGGTCGAGCAAGAGACCCAGTACTTC.

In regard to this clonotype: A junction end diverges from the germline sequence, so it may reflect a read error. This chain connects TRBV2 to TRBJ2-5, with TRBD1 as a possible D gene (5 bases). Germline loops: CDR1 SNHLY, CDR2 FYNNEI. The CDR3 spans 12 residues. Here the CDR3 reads CASSGGSETHYF. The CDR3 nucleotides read TGTGCCAGCAGTGGGGGCTCAGAGACCCACTACTTC.